A selection of T cell receptor beta chains follows, all from one sample in a study of blood T cell repertoires in COVID-19. The table came from immunoSEQ multiplex PCR; TCRdb's copy has only in-frame clones and leaves some out. The sample records 200,000 to 300,000 clones, 82% being singletons. Sequenced material: peripheral blood. The source is a woman aged 55 to 70 with active or convalescent COVID-19. Each CDR3 is given with its conserved first and last residue. A D gene is named only where the DNA matches it firmly. The listing skips clone size in some rows; elsewhere it reads once, few, many or a size class.

V	D	J	size	CDR3	DNA
TRBV2	NA	TRBJ1-2	NA	CASTLQGRRNYGYTF	TGTGCCAGCACCCTACAGGGTCGGCGGAACTATGGCTACACCTTC
TRBV18	NA	TRBJ1-2	NA	CASSPPAQGGGYGYTF	TGTGCCAGCTCACCACCGGCACAGGGTGGTGGCTATGGCTACACCTTC
TRBV7-8	NA	TRBJ2-7	once	CASSLGTGTKGQYF	TGTGCCAGCAGCTTGGGGACTGGGACGAAGGGGCAGTACTTC
TRBV18	NA	TRBJ1-5	NA	CASSALQGEGNQPQHF	TGTGCCAGCTCAGCACTACAGGGTGAGGGCAATCAGCCCCAGCATTTT
TRBV5-1	NA	TRBJ1-1	NA	CASSLGAGWENTEAFF	TGCGCCAGCAGCTTGGGGGCAGGGTGGGAAAACACTGAAGCTTTCTTT
TRBV6-1	NA	TRBJ1-6	NA	CASSEGRGWVNSPLHF	TGTGCCAGCAGTGAAGGCAGGGGCTGGGTTAATTCACCCCTCCACTTT
TRBV11-2	NA	TRBJ2-7	NA	CASSFSGTLYEQYF	TGTGCCAGCAGCTTTTCGGGAACACTTTACGAGCAGTACTTC
TRBV7-2	NA	TRBJ2-7	NA	CASSYSTRQGGEQYF	TGTGCCAGCAGCTACTCCACCCGACAGGGAGGCGAGCAGTACTTC
TRBV5-5	NA	TRBJ2-5	once	CASSLYGVETQYF	TGTGCCAGCAGCTTGTACGGGGTGGAGACCCAGTACTTC
TRBV27	TRBD2	TRBJ2-2	NA	CATRTSERNTGELFF	TGTGCCACTAGGACTAGCGAAAGGAACACCGGGGAGCTGTTTTTT
TRBV29-1	TRBD1	TRBJ1-2	NA	CSVNDGTGDVNYGYTF	TGCAGCGTTAACGACGGGACAGGGGATGTGAACTATGGCTACACCTTC
TRBV30	NA	TRBJ1-1	NA	CAWSAEGWTEAFF	TGTGCCTGGAGTGCGGAGGGGTGGACTGAAGCTTTCTTT
TRBV3-1/TRBV3-2	NA	TRBJ2-5	NA	CASSQGSGRWETQYF	TGTGCCAGCAGCCAAGGGAGTGGCCGGTGGGAGACCCAGTACTTC
TRBV11-2	TRBD1	TRBJ1-5	NA	CASSRRRTGGGGNQPQHF	TGTGCCAGCAGCCGACGTCGGACAGGGGGGGGAGGCAATCAGCCCCAGCATTTT
TRBV6-6	TRBD2	TRBJ2-5	NA	CASSPQRGGETQYF	TGTGCCAGTTCCCCTCAGCGGGGGGGGGAGACCCAGTACTTC
TRBV5-1	NA	TRBJ1-1	NA	CASSLNWQGSTEAFF	TGCGCCAGCAGCTTGAATTGGCAGGGGAGCACTGAAGCTTTCTTT
TRBV3-1/TRBV3-2	NA	TRBJ2-3	NA	CASSQVRGGGTDTQYF	TGTGCCAGCAGCCAAGTCCGGGGAGGGGGGACAGATACGCAGTATTTT
TRBV11-2	TRBD1	TRBJ1-5	NA	CASSLGGTGNQPQHF	TGTGCCAGCAGCTTAGGCGGGACAGGTAATCAGCCCCAGCATTTT
TRBV9	TRBD1	TRBJ1-2	NA	CASSGLPGGGGYTF	TGTGCCAGCAGCGGACTCCCAGGGGGCGGTGGCTACACCTTC
TRBV6-5	NA	TRBJ1-6	NA	CASRTQGSQAPLHF	TGTGCCAGCAGGACCCAGGGGTCCCAGGCACCCCTCCACTTT
TRBV10-3	TRBD1	TRBJ2-1	NA	CAISERTGGMFF	TGTGCCATCAGTGAACGTACAGGGGGCATGTTCTTC
TRBV11-2	TRBD1	TRBJ1-2	NA	CASSLDRQGGYTF	TGTGCCAGCAGCTTAGACCGACAGGGAGGCTACACCTTC
TRBV7-2	TRBD1	TRBJ2-1	NA	CASSLRSRDRVHNEQFF	TGTGCCAGCAGCTTAAGGAGCCGGGACAGGGTCCACAATGAGCAGTTCTTC
TRBV6-5	TRBD2	TRBJ2-1	NA	CASSYGTSGFNEQFF	TGTGCCAGCAGTTACGGGACTAGCGGTTTCAATGAGCAGTTCTTC
TRBV6-5	NA	TRBJ1-1	NA	CASTTRRGTEAFF	TGTGCCAGCACCACCCGAAGGGGCACTGAAGCTTTCTTT
TRBV2	TRBD1	TRBJ1-2	NA	CASSVGEQGSYTF	TGTGCCAGCAGTGTGGGGGAACAGGGGAGCTACACCTTC
TRBV25-1	TRBD1	TRBJ2-3	NA	CASSDNRGDTQYF	TGTGCCAGCAGTGATAACAGGGGAGATACGCAGTATTTT
TRBV18	NA	TRBJ2-5	NA	CASSPIQETQYF	TGTGCCAGCTCACCAATACAAGAGACCCAGTACTTC
TRBV11-2	TRBD1	TRBJ1-3	NA	CASSLPSDRGNTIYF	TGTGCCAGCAGCCTCCCGTCGGACAGGGGAAACACCATATATTTT
TRBV19	NA	TRBJ2-2	NA	CASRPPALPNTGELFF	TGTGCCAGTAGGCCCCCGGCACTACCGAACACCGGGGAGCTGTTTTTT
TRBV2	NA	TRBJ1-2	NA	CASSPRQDLVGYTF	TGTGCCAGCAGTCCTAGACAGGATCTCGTGGGCTACACCTTC
TRBV18	TRBD1	TRBJ1-4	NA	CASSLAGPTQGPNEKLFF	TGTGCCAGCTCACTCGCAGGGCCAACACAGGGGCCTAATGAAAAACTGTTTTTT
TRBV18	NA	TRBJ2-1	once	CASSSLQGDEQFF	TGTGCCAGCTCAAGTCTACAGGGCGATGAGCAGTTCTTC
TRBV28	NA	TRBJ2-1	NA	CASSGGNWEQFF	TGTGCCAGCAGTGGGGGGAACTGGGAGCAGTTCTTC
TRBV5-1	TRBD1	TRBJ2-7	NA	CASSSGTGGYEQYF	TGCGCCAGCAGCTCTGGGACAGGGGGCTACGAGCAGTACTTC
TRBV15	NA	TRBJ1-1	NA	CATSARGGGNTEAFF	TGTGCCACCAGCGCCAGAGGGGGTGGGAACACTGAAGCTTTCTTT
TRBV12-3/TRBV12-4	TRBD1	TRBJ1-1	NA	CASSVQGDPFF	TGTGCCAGCAGTGTACAGGGGGATCCTTTCTTT
TRBV10-3	TRBD1	TRBJ2-2	NA	CAIRGQGSGTGELFF	TGTGCCATCAGGGGACAGGGGTCGGGGACCGGGGAGCTGTTTTTT
TRBV7-8	NA	TRBJ2-2	NA	CASSTRQGGIGELFF	TGTGCCAGCAGCACCCGACAGGGAGGAATCGGGGAGCTGTTTTTT
TRBV7-9	NA	TRBJ1-1	NA	CASSRTGSEAFF	TGTGCCAGCAGCCGAACAGGGTCTGAAGCTTTCTTT